This T cell receptor beta chain was sequenced for a study of STAT3 mutations in large granular lymphocyte leukemia. Details on this clone: The antigen is undetermined.

Trimming left V 0 bases short and J 7 bases short, with 10 bases between. CDR3 length: 13 amino acids. Germline loops: CDR1 LGHNA, CDR2 YSLEER. Each sample's TCRbeta library yielded on average about 38,000 productive templates. Method: immunoSEQ multiplex PCR; TCRdb's copy keeps in-frame clones and lacks some. The table includes about 19,000 clones, 92% detected once. The study, taken as a whole, reports: TCR clonotype switching after therapy occurred in about 30% of the 18 patients. Every T-LGLL patient had at least one immunodominant TCRbeta clonotype. Clonal expansion was inferred from samples taken at other timepoints.

The TCR originated in a man aged 60 to 75 with T-cell large granular lymphocyte leukemia. Some clones in this sample may be carry-over from other donors' samples. Sequenced sample: peripheral blood mononuclear cells. This chain connects TRBV4-3 to TRBJ2-7, with a tentative D call TRBD2 (5 bases). Here the CDR3 DNA reads TGCGCCAGCAGCCAAGAAGATGGACTTGAGCAGTACTTC. Protein sequence: CASSQEDGLEQYF.